This T cell receptor beta chain derives from a study of shared clonotypes between healthy human individuals. Clones were sequenced by immunoSEQ multiplex PCR, and TCRdb holds only the in-frame ones, with some missing. The sample has around 2.5 million clones, 80% to 95% seen once. With 0 bases clipped from V and 6 bases from J, the junction kept 6 bases outside the gene matches. Germline CDR1 and CDR2: SEHNR and FQNEAQ (reference sequence). The CDR3 is 16 residues long. The sequencing sample was made of naive CD4+ T cells from PBMCs. Documented subset: CD45RA+ positively selected. The receptor comes from a man aged 18 to 30 in good health. Some clones in this sample may be carry-over from other donors' samples. The rearrangement uses TRBV7-9 and TRBJ2-2, with 8 bases matching TRBD1. CDR3 amino acids: CASSLARTGKAGELFF. In nucleotides, the CDR3 is TGTGCCAGCAGCTTAGCCCGGACAGGGAAGGCCGGGGAGCTGTTTTTT.